One sample yielded the 8 T cell receptor beta chains listed below, sequenced in a study of T cell repertoires and Cas9 in healthy adults. Only in-frame clones appear in the TCRdb table, and some are missing; sequencing was by immunoSEQ multiplex PCR. The table lists some 20,000 clones, 75% to 95% of them singletons, with about 1.6% in the top ten. Material: CD4+ effector T cells (CD127+, CD25-, CD137-, CD154-) from PBMCs; culture status not recorded. These receptors were collected from a human donor in good health.

The V and J genes are TRBV6-5 and TRBJ2-1, with D perhaps being TRBD1 or TRBD2 (6 bases each). Per the germline V gene, CDR1 is MNHEY and CDR2 is SVGAGI. The CDR3 is 15 amino acids. With 1 base removed from V and 1 base from J, the gap between germline ends came to 8 bases. As DNA, the CDR3 is TGTGCCAGCAGTTACTTAGGGGGGTCCTACAATGAGCAGTTCTTC. Protein product: CASSYLGGSYNEQFF.

The chain has TRBV5-1 and TRBJ1-2; D is ambiguous. The V gene lost 5 bases and the J gene lost 2 bases, with 10 bases spanning the gap. Germline CDR1 reads SGHRS; CDR2 reads YFSETQ. CDR3 size: 13 residues. The CDR3 is CASSQFLNYGYTF. CDR3 DNA sequence: TGCGCCAGCAGTCAGTTCCTCAACTATGGCTACACCTTC.

V is TRBV10-3 and J is TRBJ2-5, with D possibly being TRBD2 (5 bases). The CDR3 length is 13 residues. Trimming stripped 4 bases from V and 2 bases from J, with 8 bases between. Germline CDR1 and CDR2: ENHRY and SYGVKD. The CDR3 is CAISVGKQETQYF. As DNA, the CDR3 is TGTGCCATCAGTGTCGGGAAGCAAGAGACCCAGTACTTC.

CDR3 loop: CASSFPGQIMNTEAFF. In DNA, the CDR3 is TGTGCCAGCAGTTTCCCGGGACAGATTATGAACACTGAAGCTTTCTTT. The gene calls are TRBV28 and TRBJ1-1, with TRBD1 identical over 7 bases. The CDR3 has 16 residues. Germline CDR1 and CDR2: MDHEN and SYDVKM. The V and J ends lost 3 bases and 0 bases, in that order; junction bases with no gene match: 7.

The chain has TRBV7-2 and TRBJ2-1; D is unresolved. In germline, CDR1 is SGHTA, CDR2 FQGNSA. The V end was cut by 7 bases, the J end by 7 bases, with 14 bases between. The CDR3 length is 13 residues. CDR3 nucleotides: TGTGCCAGCACCTCATTAAGAGCGAATGAGCAGTTCTTC. It specifies CASTSLRANEQFF.

The rearrangement uses TRBV6-4 and TRBJ2-1; no clear D gene. This CDR3 has 13 residues. V was cut by 2 bases and J by 9 bases, with 11 bases left in between. CDR1 and CDR2 from the germline V gene are MRHNA and SNTAGT. As DNA, the CDR3 is TGTGCCAGCAGTGACCCAACGAAGAGTGAGCAGTTCTTC. Its translation is CASSDPTKSEQFF.

The V gene is TRBV4-1, the J gene TRBJ2-7; 10 bases match TRBD2. The CDR3 covers 15 residues. V lost 1 base and J lost 6; bases outside the gene matches: 6. Germline CDR1 and CDR2: MGHRA and YSYEKL. This CDR3 is CASSQGASGSREQYF. The DNA for the CDR3 is TGCGCCAGCAGCCAAGGGGCTAGCGGGAGCCGCGAGCAGTACTTC.

As DNA, the CDR3 is TGTGCCAGCAGCCTTCGGACGGGAGGAAACACCATATATTTT. This translates into CASSLRTGGNTIYF. The V call is TRBV9, the J call TRBJ1-3, with unresolved D. The germline CDR1 and CDR2 sequences are SGDLS and YYNGEE. The CDR3 loop spans 14 amino acids. Trimming removed 4 bases from V and 4 bases from J, with 12 bases in between.